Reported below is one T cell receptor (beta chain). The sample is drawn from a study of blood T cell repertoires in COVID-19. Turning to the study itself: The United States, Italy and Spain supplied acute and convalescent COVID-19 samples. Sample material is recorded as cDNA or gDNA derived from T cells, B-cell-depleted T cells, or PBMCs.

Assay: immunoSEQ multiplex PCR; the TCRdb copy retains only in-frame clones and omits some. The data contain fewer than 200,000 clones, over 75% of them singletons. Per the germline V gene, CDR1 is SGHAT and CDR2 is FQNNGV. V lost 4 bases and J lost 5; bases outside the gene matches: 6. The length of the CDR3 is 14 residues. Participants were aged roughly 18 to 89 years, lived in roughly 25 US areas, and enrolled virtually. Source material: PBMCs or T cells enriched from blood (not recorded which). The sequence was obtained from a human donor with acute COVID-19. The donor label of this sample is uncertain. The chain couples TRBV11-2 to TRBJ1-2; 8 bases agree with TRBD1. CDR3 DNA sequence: TGTGCCAGCAGCTCGACAGGGGTCGTTTATGGCTACACCTTC. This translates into CASSSTGVVYGYTF.